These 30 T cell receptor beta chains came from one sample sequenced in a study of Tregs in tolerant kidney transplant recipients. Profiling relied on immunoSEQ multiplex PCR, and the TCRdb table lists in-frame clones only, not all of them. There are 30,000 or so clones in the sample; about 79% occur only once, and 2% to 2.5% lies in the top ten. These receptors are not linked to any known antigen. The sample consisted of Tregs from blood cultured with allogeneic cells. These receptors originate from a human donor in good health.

This CDR3 is CAWTGASEAFF. CDR3 bases: TGTGCCTGGACAGGGGCGTCTGAAGCTTTCTTT. The J gene is TRBJ1-1, the V gene TRBV30; D perhaps matches TRBD1 (6 bases). This CDR3 is 11 amino acids long. In germline, CDR1 is GTSNPN, CDR2 SVGIG (reference sequence). V was pared by 4 bases and J by 6 bases, with 9 bases between. Using reference TRBV30 and TRBJ1-1 for the parts outside the CDR3, the full variable domain is SQTIHQWPATLVQPVGSPLSLECTVEGTSNPNLYWYRQAAGRGLQLLFYSVGIGQISSEVPQNLSASRPQDRQFILSSKKLLLSDSGFYLCAWTGASEAFFGQGTRLTVV.

CDR3 DNA sequence: TGTGCCAGCAGTTTCTTAGCGGGAGGGACAGATACGCAGTATTTT. Translation: CASSFLAGGTDTQYF. V and J are TRBV11-3 and TRBJ2-3; TRBD2 aligns across 11 bases. Germline V lookup: CDR1 SGHNT, CDR2 YENEEA. Trimming took 6 bases from V and 3 from J; bases not matched to a gene: 5. CDR3 length equals 15 residues.

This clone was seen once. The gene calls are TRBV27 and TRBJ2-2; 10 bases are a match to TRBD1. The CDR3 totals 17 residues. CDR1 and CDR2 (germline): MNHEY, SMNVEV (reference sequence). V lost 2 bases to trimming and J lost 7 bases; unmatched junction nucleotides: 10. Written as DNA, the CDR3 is TGTGCCAGCAGTTTAAGGCCGGGACAGGGGATGAGCGGGGAGCTGTTTTTT. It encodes CASSLRPGQGMSGELFF.

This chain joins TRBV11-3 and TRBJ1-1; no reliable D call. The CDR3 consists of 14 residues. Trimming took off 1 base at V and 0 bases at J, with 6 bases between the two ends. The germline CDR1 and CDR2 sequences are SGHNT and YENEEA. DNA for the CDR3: TGTGCCAGCAGCTTAGTTTCTGTGAACACTGAAGCTTTCTTT. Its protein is CASSLVSVNTEAFF.

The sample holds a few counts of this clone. CDR3 DNA: TGTGCCAGCAGCGACAGCCCTGGGGATGGCTACACCTTC. It is translated as CASSDSPGDGYTF. This chain joins TRBV6-5 and TRBJ1-2; maybe TRBD1 (5 bases). Germline V gene lookup returns CDR1 MNHEY and CDR2 SVGAGI. The germline V and J ends were trimmed by 6 bases and 6 bases, with 14 bases remaining between them. This CDR3 is 13 amino acids long.

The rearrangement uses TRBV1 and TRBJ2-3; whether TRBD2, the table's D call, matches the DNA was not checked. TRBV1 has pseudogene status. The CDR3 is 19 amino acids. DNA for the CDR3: TGCACCAGCAGCCAAGGGGGACTAGCGGGGTGGCCGCACACAGATACGCAGTATTTT. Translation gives CTSSQGGLAGWPHTDTQYF.

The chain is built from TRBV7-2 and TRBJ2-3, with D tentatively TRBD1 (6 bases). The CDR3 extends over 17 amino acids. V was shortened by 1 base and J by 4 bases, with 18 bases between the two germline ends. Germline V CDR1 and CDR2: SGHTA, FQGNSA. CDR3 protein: CASSLGWGPRAPDTQYF. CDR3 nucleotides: TGTGCCAGCAGCTTAGGATGGGGGCCCAGGGCCCCAGATACGCAGTATTTT.

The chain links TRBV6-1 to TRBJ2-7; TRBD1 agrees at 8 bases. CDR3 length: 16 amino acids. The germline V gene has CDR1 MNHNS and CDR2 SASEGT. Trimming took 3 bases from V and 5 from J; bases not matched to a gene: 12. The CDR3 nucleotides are TGTGCCAGCAGTGATTGGTTTGTGGCAGGGGGCAACGAGCAGTACTTC. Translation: CASSDWFVAGGNEQYF.

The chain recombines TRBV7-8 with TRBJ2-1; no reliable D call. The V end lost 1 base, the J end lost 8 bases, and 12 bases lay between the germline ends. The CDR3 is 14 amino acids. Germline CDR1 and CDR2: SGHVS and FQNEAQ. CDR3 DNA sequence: TGTGCCAGCAGCTTAGTGGGTTTGATGGATGAGCAGTTCTTC. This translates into CASSLVGLMDEQFF.

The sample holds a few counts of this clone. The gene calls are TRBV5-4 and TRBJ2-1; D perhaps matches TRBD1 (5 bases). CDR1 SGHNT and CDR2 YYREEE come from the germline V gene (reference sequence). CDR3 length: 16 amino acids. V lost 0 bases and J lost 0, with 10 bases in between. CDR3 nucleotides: TGTGCCAGCAGCTTGGGGGGCCTAGTCTCCTACAATGAGCAGTTCTTC. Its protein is CASSLGGLVSYNEQFF.

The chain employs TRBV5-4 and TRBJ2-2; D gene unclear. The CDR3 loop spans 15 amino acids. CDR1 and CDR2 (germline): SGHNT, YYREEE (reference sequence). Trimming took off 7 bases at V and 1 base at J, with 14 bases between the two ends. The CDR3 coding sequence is TGTGCCAGCGCCCGCCGCGGACGGAACACCGGGGAGCTGTTTTTT. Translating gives CASARRGRNTGELFF. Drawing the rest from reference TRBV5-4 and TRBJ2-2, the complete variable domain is ETGVTQSPTHLIKTRGQQVTLRCSSQSGHNTVSWYQQALGQGPQFIFQYYREEENGRGNFPPRFSGLQFPNYSSELNVNALELDDSALYLCASARRGRNTGELFFGEGSRLTVL.

CDR3 in amino acids: CASSEAFYPGANVLTF. The CDR3 nucleotides read TGTGCCAGCAGTGAAGCCTTCTATCCTGGGGCCAACGTCCTGACTTTC. The chain combines TRBV2 with TRBJ2-6; D is uncertain. The germline V gene has CDR1 SNHLY and CDR2 FYNNEI. The CDR3 spans 16 residues. Trimming stripped 0 bases from V and 2 bases from J, with 8 bases between.

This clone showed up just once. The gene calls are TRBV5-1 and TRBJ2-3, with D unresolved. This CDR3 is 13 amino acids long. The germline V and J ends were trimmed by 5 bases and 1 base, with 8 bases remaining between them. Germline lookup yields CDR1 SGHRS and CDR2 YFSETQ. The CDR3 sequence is CASRKGGTDTQYF. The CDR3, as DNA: TGCGCCAGCAGGAAGGGCGGCACAGATACGCAGTATTTT.

CDR3 nucleotides: TGCGCCAGCAGCCCAGACAGGGAGAATGAGCAGTTCTTC. Residues: CASSPDRENEQFF. The chain joins TRBV5-1 to TRBJ2-1, with 7 bases identical to TRBD1. V lost 4 bases to trimming and J lost 7 bases; unmatched junction nucleotides: 5. This CDR3 spans 13 amino acids. Germline CDR1 is SGHRS and CDR2 is YFSETQ.

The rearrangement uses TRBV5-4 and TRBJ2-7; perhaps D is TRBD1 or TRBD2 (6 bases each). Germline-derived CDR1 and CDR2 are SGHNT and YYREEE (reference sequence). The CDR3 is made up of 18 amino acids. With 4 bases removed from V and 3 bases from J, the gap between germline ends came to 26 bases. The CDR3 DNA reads TGTGCCAGCAGCCGGGGCCGCGGCCGGGAGCGAGGGGGCTACGAGCAGTACTTC. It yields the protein CASSRGRGRERGGYEQYF.

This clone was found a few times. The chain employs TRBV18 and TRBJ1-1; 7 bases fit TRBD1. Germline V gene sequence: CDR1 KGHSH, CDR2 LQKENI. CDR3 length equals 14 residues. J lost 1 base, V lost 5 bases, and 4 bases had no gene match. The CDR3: CASSSTGTNTEAFF. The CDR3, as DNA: TGTGCCAGCTCATCGACAGGGACGAACACTGAAGCTTTCTTT.

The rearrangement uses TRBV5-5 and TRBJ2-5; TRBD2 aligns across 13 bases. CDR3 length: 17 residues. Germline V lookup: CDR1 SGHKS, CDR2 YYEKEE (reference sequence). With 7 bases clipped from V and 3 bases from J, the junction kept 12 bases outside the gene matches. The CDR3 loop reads CASDQFGLAGVEETQYF. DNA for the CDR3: TGTGCCAGCGACCAGTTCGGACTAGCGGGAGTGGAAGAGACCCAGTACTTC.

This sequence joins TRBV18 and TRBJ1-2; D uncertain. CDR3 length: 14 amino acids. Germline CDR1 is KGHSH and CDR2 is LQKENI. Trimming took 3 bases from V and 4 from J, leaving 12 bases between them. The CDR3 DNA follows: TGTGCCAGCTCACCGAGTCCGGATCTCTATGGCTACACCTTC. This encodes CASSPSPDLYGYTF.

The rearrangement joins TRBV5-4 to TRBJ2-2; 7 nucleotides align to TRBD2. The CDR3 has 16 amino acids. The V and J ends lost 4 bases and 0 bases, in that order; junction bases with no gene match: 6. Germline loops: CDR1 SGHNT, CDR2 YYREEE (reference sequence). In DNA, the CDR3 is TGTGCCAGCAGCCCAGGGACTACCTCGAACACCGGGGAGCTGTTTTTT. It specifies CASSPGTTSNTGELFF.

CDR3 nucleotide sequence: TGTGCCACCAGCAGAGATCTGGGTAGCACGGAGACCCAGTACTTC. Residues: CATSRDLGSTETQYF. This chain connects TRBV15 to TRBJ2-5; no reliable D call. Germline loops: CDR1 LNHNV, CDR2 YYDKDF (reference sequence). V was clipped by 0 bases and J by 5 bases, with 13 bases between them. The CDR3 length is 15 residues.

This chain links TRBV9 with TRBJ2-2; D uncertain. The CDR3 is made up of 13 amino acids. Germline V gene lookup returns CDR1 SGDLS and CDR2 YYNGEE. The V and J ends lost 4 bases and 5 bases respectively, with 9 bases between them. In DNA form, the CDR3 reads TGTGCCAGCAGCCCGCACCCGACCGGGGAGCTGTTTTTT. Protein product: CASSPHPTGELFF.

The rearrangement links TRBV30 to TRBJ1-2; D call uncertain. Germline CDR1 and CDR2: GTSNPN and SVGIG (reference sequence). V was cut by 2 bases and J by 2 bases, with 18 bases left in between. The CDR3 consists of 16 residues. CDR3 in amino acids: CAWSRMSGPSNYGYTF. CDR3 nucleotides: TGTGCCTGGAGTCGAATGTCCGGACCGTCAAACTATGGCTACACCTTC.

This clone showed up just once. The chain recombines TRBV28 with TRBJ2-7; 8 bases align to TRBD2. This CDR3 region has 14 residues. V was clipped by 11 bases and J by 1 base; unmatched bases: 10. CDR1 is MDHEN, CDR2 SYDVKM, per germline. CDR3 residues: CACQTGTSSYEQYF. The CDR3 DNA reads TGTGCCTGCCAAACCGGGACTAGTTCCTACGAGCAGTACTTC.

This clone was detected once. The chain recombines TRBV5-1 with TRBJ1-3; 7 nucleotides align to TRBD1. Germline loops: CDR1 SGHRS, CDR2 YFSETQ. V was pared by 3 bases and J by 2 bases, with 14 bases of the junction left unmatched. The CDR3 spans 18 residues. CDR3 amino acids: CASSWSPSTGSPGNTIYF. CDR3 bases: TGCGCCAGCAGCTGGTCTCCTTCGACAGGGAGCCCTGGAAACACCATATATTTT.

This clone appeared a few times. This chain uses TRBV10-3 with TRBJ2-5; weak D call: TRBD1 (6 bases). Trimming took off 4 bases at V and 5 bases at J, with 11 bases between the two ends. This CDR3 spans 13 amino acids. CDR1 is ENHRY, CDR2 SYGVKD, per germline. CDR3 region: CAISGGRGETQYF. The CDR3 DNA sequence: TGTGCCATCAGTGGGGGGCGCGGGGAGACCCAGTACTTC.

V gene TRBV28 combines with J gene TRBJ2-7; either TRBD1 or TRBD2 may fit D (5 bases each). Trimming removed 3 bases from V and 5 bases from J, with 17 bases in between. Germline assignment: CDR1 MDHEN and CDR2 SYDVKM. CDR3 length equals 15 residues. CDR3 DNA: TGTGCCAGCAGTTTCCGTACTAGGCAGGGAAACGAGCAGTACTTC. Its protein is CASSFRTRQGNEQYF.

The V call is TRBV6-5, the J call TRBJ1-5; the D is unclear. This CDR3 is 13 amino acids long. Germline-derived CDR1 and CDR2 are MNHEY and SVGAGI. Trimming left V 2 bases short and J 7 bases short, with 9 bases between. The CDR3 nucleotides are TGTGCCAGCAGTTACAGCCGTGGGCAGCCCCAGCATTTT. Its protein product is CASSYSRGQPQHF.

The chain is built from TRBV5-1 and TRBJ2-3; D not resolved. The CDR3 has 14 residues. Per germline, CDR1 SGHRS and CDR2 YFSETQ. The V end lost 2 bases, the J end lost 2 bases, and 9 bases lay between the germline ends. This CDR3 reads CASSFTRSTDTQYF. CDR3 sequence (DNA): TGCGCCAGCAGCTTTACGCGGTCCACAGATACGCAGTATTTT.

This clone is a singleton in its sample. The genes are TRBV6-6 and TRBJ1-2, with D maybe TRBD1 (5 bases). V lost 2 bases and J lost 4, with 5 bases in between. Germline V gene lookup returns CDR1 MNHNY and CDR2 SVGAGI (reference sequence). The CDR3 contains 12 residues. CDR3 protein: CASSYGGYGYTF. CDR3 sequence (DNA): TGTGCCAGCAGTTACGGGGGCTATGGCTACACCTTC.

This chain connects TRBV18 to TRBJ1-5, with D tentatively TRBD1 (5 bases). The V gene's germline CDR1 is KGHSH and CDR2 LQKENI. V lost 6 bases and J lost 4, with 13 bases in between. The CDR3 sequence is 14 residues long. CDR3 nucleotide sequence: TGTGCCAGCTCCCAGCAGGGATATAATCAGCCCCAGCATTTT. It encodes CASSQQGYNQPQHF.